A single sample is the source of the 26 T cell receptor beta chains below, sequenced in a study of blood T cells in healthy people across ages. Next came a second PCR, run for about 7 to 12 cycles, which used a sample-barcoded 5' primer along with a J-beta primer mix. TCRdb analysed the 5' RACE reads with MiXCR anew, one entry per CDR3 protein. Counted here are approximately 850,000 distinct CDR3 sequences, under 45% occurring once; the ten biggest clones make up approximately 20%. Sequenced material: blood. Receptor source: a man aged 60 to 69 in good health.

This clonotype showed up just a few times. The chain has TRBV28 and TRBJ1-6; 7 bases match TRBD1. This CDR3 has 17 residues. Trimming took 1 base from V and 3 from J; bases not matched to a gene: 6. Per the germline V gene, CDR1 is MDHEN and CDR2 is SYDVKM. DNA of the CDR3: TGTGCCAGCAGTTTATCCCCGGACAGGTTCTATAATTCACCCCTCCACTTT. It is translated as CASSLSPDRFYNSPLHF.

This clonotype was seen only a few times. V and J are TRBV4-3 and TRBJ1-2; D gene uncertain. CDR3 length: 16 amino acids. CDR1 and CDR2 (germline): LGHNA, YSLEER. The ends were cut back, 1 base at V and 0 bases at J, with 12 bases in the middle. CDR3 region: CASSQGVVVPNYGYTF. The CDR3 DNA reads as TGCGCCAGCAGCCAAGGCGTGGTAGTCCCTAACTATGGCTACACCTTC.

This chain uses TRBV5-4 with TRBJ2-1; the match to TRBD2 covers 9 bases. J gave up 6 bases and V 3 bases, and 7 bases lay outside the gene matches. CDR1 SGHNT and CDR2 YYREEE come from the germline V gene (reference sequence). This CDR3 has 15 residues. The CDR3 spells CASSSGAGGSNEQFF. The CDR3 nucleotides read TGTGCCAGCAGCTCTGGAGCGGGGGGCTCCAATGAGCAGTTCTTC.

A few counts support this clonotype. J is TRBJ2-5 and V is TRBV3-1; 7 bases are a match to TRBD2. The V and J ends lost 4 bases and 1 base, in that order; junction bases with no gene match: 6. This CDR3 is built from 15 residues. Germline CDR1 is LGHDT and CDR2 is YNNKEL (reference sequence). CDR3 region: CASSRARTSQETQYF. The CDR3 bases are TGTGCCAGCAGCCGGGCCAGGACTAGCCAAGAGACCCAGTACTTC.

J is TRBJ2-7 and V is TRBV10-3, with TRBD1 identical over 9 bases. V lost 10 bases, J lost 2 bases, and 6 bases stayed unmatched. This CDR3 has 13 residues. Germline V gene lookup returns CDR1 ENHRY and CDR2 SYGVKD. CDR3 bases: TGTGCCACCACCGGGACAGGGACCTACGAGCAGTACTTC. It specifies CATTGTGTYEQYF.

In this sample, this clonotype turned up a few times. The chain combines TRBV12-3 or TRBV12-4 with TRBJ2-5, with D hard to call. The CDR3 has 15 amino acids. V was trimmed by 5 bases and J by 0 bases, leaving 13 bases between them. The CDR3 loop is CASSAIIRDQETQYF. The CDR3 coding sequence is TGTGCCAGCAGTGCCATTATAAGGGACCAAGAGACCCAGTACTTC.

This clonotype was seen ten or more times. The gene calls are TRBV7-2 and TRBJ2-5; TRBD1 aligns across 9 bases. Germline lookup yields CDR1 SGHTA and CDR2 FQGNSA. This CDR3 spans 14 amino acids. J gave up 5 bases and V 2 bases, and 3 bases lay outside the gene matches. The CDR3, as DNA: TGTGCCAGCAGCTTAACAGGGGGCCTGGAGACCCAGTACTTC. It specifies CASSLTGGLETQYF.

The table lists this clonotype with a count of one. The rearrangement uses TRBV20-1 and TRBJ1-2; D not certain. CDR3 length: 12 residues. CDR1 and CDR2 from the germline V gene are DFQATT and SNEGSKA (reference sequence). In DNA form, the CDR3 reads TGCCGTGGCTTATTCGGGTGGGAAGGCTACACCTTC. Amino acid sequence: CRGLFGWEGYTF.

About this clonotype: This could be a read error, since a much larger clone is one nucleotide away. The chain has TRBV12-3 or TRBV12-4 and TRBJ2-5; TRBD2 matches 8 bases. CDR3 length: 16 residues. V was pared by 7 bases and J by 11 bases, with 21 bases of the junction left unmatched. In DNA form, the CDR3 reads TGTGCCAGCAACCAGCGGGGGCGGGGACCCTACAATGAGCAGTACTTC. The encoded protein is CASNQRGRGPYNEQYF.

V is TRBV7-9 and J is TRBJ2-3, with a tentative D call TRBD1 (5 bases). Deletions cut 1 base from V and 5 bases from J, with 10 bases between. The CDR3 contains 14 residues. Germline V gene sequence: CDR1 SEHNR, CDR2 FQNEAQ (reference sequence). CDR3 in DNA: TGTGCCAGCAGCTTAGAGGGGTTTGGAGATACGCAGTATTTT. This sequence encodes CASSLEGFGDTQYF.

The rearrangement uses TRBV5-1 and TRBJ1-1, with a weak D call TRBD1 (6 bases). Germline V lookup: CDR1 SGHRS, CDR2 YFSETQ. CDR3 size: 15 residues. The V gene lost 1 base and the J gene lost 5 bases, with 15 bases spanning the gap. CDR3 DNA: TGCGCCAGCAGCTTGTCCTGGGGGCGAATGACTGAAGCTTTCTTT. It yields the protein CASSLSWGRMTEAFF.

This clonotype was seen only a few times. This CDR3 is CSVPQGGTGPQYF. Written as DNA, the CDR3 is TGCAGTGTTCCCCAGGGAGGCACGGGGCCCCAGTACTTC. The chain uses TRBV20-1 and TRBJ2-5; D possibly corresponds to TRBD2 (6 bases). Per germline, CDR1 DFQATT and CDR2 SNEGSKA (reference sequence). Trimming took 7 bases from V and 9 from J, leaving 21 bases between them. The length of the CDR3 is 13 residues.

This clonotype was picked up a small number of times. V and J are TRBV6-5 and TRBJ2-7; possibly TRBD1 for D (6 bases). This CDR3 has 16 amino acids. Looked up from germline, CDR1 is MNHEY and CDR2 is SVGAGI. Trimming stripped 10 bases from V and 3 bases from J, with 25 bases between. In DNA form, the CDR3 reads TGTGCCAACACTTCCCAGCTCTGGACAGCGAGCTACGAGCAGTACTTC. Its translation: CANTSQLWTASYEQYF.

There are many counts of this clonotype. The chain uses TRBV7-9 and TRBJ2-1, with 14 bases that match TRBD2. Trimming removed 5 bases from V and 0 bases from J; junction bases left unmatched: 6. The germline gives CDR1 SEHNR, CDR2 FQNEAQ (reference sequence). This CDR3 region has 18 residues. CDR3 nucleotides: TGTGCCAGCAGCCCGACTAGCGGGGGGGCTCGCTCCTACAATGAGCAGTTCTTC. Translated: CASSPTSGGARSYNEQFF.

This clonotype has a count of ten or more. The chain is built from TRBV4-3 and TRBJ2-5; perhaps TRBD2 as D (5 bases). Germline V CDR1 and CDR2: LGHNA, YSLEER. CDR3 size: 14 residues. Trimming shortened V by 4 bases and J by 5 bases, and 14 bases separated the two germline ends. The CDR3 loop is CASSPGLTTETQYF. In DNA, the CDR3 is TGCGCCAGCAGCCCGGGCTTGACTACGGAGACCCAGTACTTC.

Comment on this clonotype: The junction departs from the called germline gene at one end, perhaps through a read error. The chain couples TRBV7-6 to TRBJ1-6; tentatively, D is TRBD1 (5 bases). The CDR3 sequence is 14 residues long. Germline assignment: CDR1 SGHVS and CDR2 FNYEAQ. The CDR3 nucleotides are TGTGTCAGCAGCTTAGCTGGGGGTAATTCACCCCTCCACTTT. The encoded protein is CVSSLAGGNSPLHF.

The V gene is TRBV5-1, the J gene TRBJ2-5, with 7 positions matching TRBD1. V shed 4 bases and J 11 bases; nucleotides not matched to a gene: 17. CDR1 and CDR2 (germline): SGHRS, YFSETQ. The CDR3 runs to 15 residues. CDR3 nucleotide sequence: TGCGCCAGCAGCCGTACCGGGACAGCTAAAGGGGAGCAGTACTTC. It encodes CASSRTGTAKGEQYF. The full variable domain, completed using reference TRBV5-1 and TRBJ2-5, is KAGVTQTPRYLIKTRGQQVTLSCSPISGHRSVSWYQQTPGQGLQFLFEYFSETQRNKGNFPGRFSGRQFSNSRSEMNVSTLELGDSALYLCASSRTGTAKGEQYFGPGTRLLVL.

The chain carries TRBV4-3 and TRBJ1-3; D is perhaps TRBD1 (5 bases). The CDR3 is made up of 14 amino acids. With 5 bases removed from V and 10 bases from J, the gap between germline ends came to 18 bases. From germline, CDR1 is LGHNA and CDR2 YSLEER. CDR3 protein: CASSRGAQLGTIYF. In nucleotides, the CDR3 is TGCGCCAGCAGCAGGGGAGCACAACTGGGGACCATATATTTT.

This clonotype was counted between two and nine times. This chain connects TRBV6-1 to TRBJ2-1; D not resolved. V gave up 7 bases and J gave up 7 bases, with 8 bases separating them. Germline V CDR1 and CDR2: MNHNS, SASEGT. The CDR3 has 11 amino acids. CDR3 protein: CASITANEQFF. As DNA, the CDR3 is TGTGCCAGCATAACAGCAAATGAGCAGTTCTTC.

There are a few counts of this clonotype. The chain employs TRBV11-2 and TRBJ1-1; no definite D call. V shed 7 bases and J shed 11 bases, with 17 bases lying between them. CDR3 length equals 12 residues. The germline gives CDR1 SGHAT, CDR2 FQNNGV. The CDR3 here is CASKGDEDKAFF. The CDR3 DNA sequence: TGTGCCAGCAAGGGTGATGAGGATAAGGCTTTCTTT.

The chain is built from TRBV5-5 and TRBJ2-3; 10 positions match TRBD2. V trimming: 2 bases; J trimming: 5 bases; junction bases outside the gene matches: 5. Germline V gives CDR1 SGHKS, CDR2 YYEKEE (reference sequence). The CDR3 consists of 15 residues. This chain's CDR3 is CASSFKSGGVDTQYF. The CDR3 DNA reads TGTGCCAGCAGCTTCAAAAGCGGGGGGGTAGATACGCAGTATTTT.

This clonotype was found once. This chain connects TRBV4-3 to TRBJ2-5, with a tentative D call TRBD2 (6 bases). In germline, CDR1 is LGHNA, CDR2 YSLEER. V was shortened by 0 bases and J by 9 bases, with 14 bases between the two germline ends. CDR3 length: 14 residues. The DNA of the CDR3 is TGCGCCAGCAGCCAAGACGACGGAACGGGGGCCCAGTACTTC. Translating it yields CASSQDDGTGAQYF.

The table lists this clonotype with a few counts. This CDR3 reads CATSASTNEKLFF. Here the CDR3 DNA reads TGTGCCACCTCTGCTTCCACTAATGAAAAACTGTTTTTT. The chain couples TRBV24-1 to TRBJ1-4; D unresolved. V was cut by 9 bases and J by 2 bases, with 9 bases left in between. Looked up from germline, CDR1 is KGHDR and CDR2 is SFDVKD. This CDR3 has 13 amino acids.

This sequence joins TRBV7-2 and TRBJ2-3; D is unclear. The CDR3 length is 16 residues. Germline CDR1 is SGHTA and CDR2 is FQGNSA. The V gene lost 5 bases and the J gene lost 8 bases, with 23 bases spanning the gap. The CDR3 DNA reads TGTGCCAGCAGCCCCGGCCCGGTGGAAGGGAACCGTACGCAGTATTTT. Protein product: CASSPGPVEGNRTQYF.

CDR3 in amino acids: CASAFEGIEQFF. CDR3 coding DNA: TGCGCCAGCGCCTTTGAGGGTATTGAGCAGTTCTTC. The chain combines TRBV5-1 with TRBJ2-1; TRBD2 is a possible D gene (5 bases). Trimming stripped 7 bases from V and 9 bases from J, with 14 bases between. Germline V lookup: CDR1 SGHRS, CDR2 YFSETQ. This CDR3 region has 12 residues.

The chain is built from TRBV5-6 and TRBJ1-2, with unresolved D. V lost 4 bases to trimming and J lost 4 bases, with 14 bases between them. This CDR3 region has 14 residues. Germline lookup yields CDR1 SGHDT and CDR2 YYEEEE. The chain's CDR3 is CASSGGRGTYGYTF. CDR3 in DNA: TGTGCCAGCAGCGGCGGACGAGGAACCTATGGCTACACCTTC.